These T cell receptor beta chains were read from a single sample in a study of blood T cell repertoires in COVID-19. The data were produced by immunoSEQ multiplex PCR, yet TCRdb's version contains in-frame clones alone and is incomplete. The top ten hold roughly 2.5% of the sample, which has about 260,000 clones, roughly 86% seen once. Sequencing was performed on peripheral blood. These receptors came from a woman aged 50 to 60 with acute or convalescent COVID-19. The CDR3 runs from the conserved cysteine through the conserved F or W. Fields, in order: clone size, V gene, D gene, J gene, CDR3 protein, CDR3 DNA. D genes are given only for firm matches. Size is omitted from some rows. Given values are once, few, many or a class for expanded clones.

clone size: once; V gene: TRBV14; D gene: NA; J gene: TRBJ1-2; CDR3 protein: CASSPQTADTRRGYGYTF; CDR3 DNA: TGTGCCAGCAGCCCCCAGACCGCAGATACCCGGCGGGGCTATGGCTACACCTTC
clone size: once; V gene: TRBV6-5; D gene: NA; J gene: TRBJ1-3; CDR3 protein: CASRRDSHSGNTIYF; CDR3 DNA: TGTGCCAGCAGACGCGACAGCCACTCTGGAAACACCATATATTTT
clone size: NA; V gene: TRBV4-3; D gene: NA; J gene: TRBJ1-2; CDR3 protein: CASSQDLGAYGYTF; CDR3 DNA: TGCGCCAGCAGCCAAGATCTGGGAGCCTATGGCTACACCTTC
clone size: NA; V gene: TRBV9; D gene: NA; J gene: TRBJ2-3; CDR3 protein: CASSARTSTDTQYF; CDR3 DNA: TGTGCCAGCAGCGCCAGGACTAGCACAGATACGCAGTATTTT
clone size: NA; V gene: TRBV30; D gene: NA; J gene: TRBJ2-2; CDR3 protein: CAWRMSIPGELFF; CDR3 DNA: TGTGCCTGGAGGATGAGCATCCCCGGGGAGCTGTTTTTT
clone size: few; V gene: TRBV5-4; D gene: TRBD1; J gene: TRBJ1-1; CDR3 protein: CASSPGGAMNTEAFF; CDR3 DNA: TGTGCCAGCAGCCCAGGGGGCGCGATGAACACTGAAGCTTTCTTT
clone size: NA; V gene: TRBV11-1; D gene: NA; J gene: TRBJ1-1; CDR3 protein: CASSPDAAPNTEAFF; CDR3 DNA: TGTGCCAGCAGTCCCGACGCGGCTCCAAACACTGAAGCTTTCTTT
clone size: NA; V gene: TRBV3-1/TRBV3-2; D gene: TRBD2; J gene: TRBJ2-1; CDR3 protein: CASSQARTSGRVNEQFF; CDR3 DNA: TGTGCCAGCAGCCAAGCAAGGACTAGCGGGAGGGTCAATGAGCAGTTCTTC
clone size: NA; V gene: TRBV20-1; D gene: NA; J gene: TRBJ1-1; CDR3 protein: CSASSPSEAFF; CDR3 DNA: TGCAGTGCTAGTTCCCCTTCTGAAGCTTTCTTT
clone size: few; V gene: TRBV6-5; D gene: TRBD1; J gene: TRBJ2-7; CDR3 protein: CASSPGQGLYEQYF; CDR3 DNA: TGTGCCAGCAGTCCCGGACAGGGCCTCTACGAGCAGTACTTC
clone size: once; V gene: TRBV5-1; D gene: NA; J gene: TRBJ1-5; CDR3 protein: CASSLEANQPQHF; CDR3 DNA: TGCGCCAGCAGCTTAGAAGCAAATCAGCCCCAGCATTTT
clone size: NA; V gene: TRBV4-1; D gene: TRBD1; J gene: TRBJ2-2; CDR3 protein: CASSQSGTGNTGELFF; CDR3 DNA: TGCGCCAGCAGCCAATCTGGGACAGGGAACACCGGGGAGCTGTTTTTT
clone size: NA; V gene: TRBV14; D gene: TRBD1; J gene: TRBJ1-4; CDR3 protein: CASSQLGQGANEKLFF; CDR3 DNA: TGTGCCAGCAGCCAACTTGGACAGGGCGCTAATGAAAAACTGTTTTTT
clone size: NA; V gene: TRBV6-2/TRBV6-3; D gene: TRBD1; J gene: TRBJ1-1; CDR3 protein: CASSARQGSSAFF; CDR3 DNA: TGTGCCAGCAGTGCTAGACAGGGAAGTTCAGCTTTCTTT
clone size: NA; V gene: TRBV29-1; D gene: NA; J gene: TRBJ1-4; CDR3 protein: CSVGRGLREKLFF; CDR3 DNA: TGCAGCGTTGGACGAGGTCTGCGGGAAAAACTGTTTTTT
clone size: NA; V gene: TRBV28; D gene: NA; J gene: TRBJ1-6; CDR3 protein: CAGGGRYNSPLHF; CDR3 DNA: TGTGCGGGGGGGGGACGGTATAATTCACCCCTCCACTTT
clone size: NA; V gene: TRBV28; D gene: NA; J gene: TRBJ1-4; CDR3 protein: CASSLDKATNEKLFF; CDR3 DNA: TGTGCCAGCAGTCTCGACAAAGCAACTAATGAAAAACTGTTTTTT
clone size: NA; V gene: TRBV7-8; D gene: NA; J gene: TRBJ2-1; CDR3 protein: CASSLARGRDPYNEQFF; CDR3 DNA: TGTGCCAGCAGCTTAGCGCGGGGCCGGGATCCCTACAATGAGCAGTTCTTC
clone size: NA; V gene: TRBV9; D gene: NA; J gene: TRBJ2-6; CDR3 protein: CASSVGVSGANVLTF; CDR3 DNA: TGTGCCAGCAGCGTAGGCGTATCTGGGGCCAACGTCCTGACTTTC
clone size: NA; V gene: TRBV4-2; D gene: NA; J gene: TRBJ1-1; CDR3 protein: CATGRDPNTEAFF; CDR3 DNA: TGTGCCACAGGTCGCGACCCGAACACTGAAGCTTTCTTT
clone size: NA; V gene: TRBV14; D gene: TRBD1; J gene: TRBJ2-6; CDR3 protein: CASSHGLGQGNSGANVLTF; CDR3 DNA: TGTGCCAGCAGCCATGGCCTCGGACAGGGCAACTCTGGGGCCAACGTCCTGACTTTC
clone size: NA; V gene: TRBV28; D gene: TRBD2; J gene: TRBJ2-1; CDR3 protein: CASIYAGGSYNEQFF; CDR3 DNA: TGTGCCAGCATTTACGCGGGGGGCTCCTACAATGAGCAGTTCTTC